A selection of T cell receptor beta chains follows, all from one sample in a study of T cell repertoires in cytomegalovirus infection. TCRdb processed the reads anew with MiXCR; each CDR3 protein has one entry. This table has about 360,000 distinct CDR3 sequences, roughly 18% appearing once. The sample taken for sequencing was PBMCs. These receptor sequences come from a human donor in good health (CMV status not recorded). Some clones in this sample may be carry-over from other donors' samples. CDR3s include the opening cysteine and the closing phenylalanine or tryptophan.

TRBJ2-1 TRBV18 CASSPRGSEQFF
TRBJ2-7 TRBV7-2 CASSLGLSRAGFYEQYF
TRBJ1-6 TRBV2 CASRDTGGGSPLHF
TRBJ2-5 TRBV7-2 CASSLILRETQYF
TRBJ1-5 TRBV6-2/TRBV6-3 CASSYPGQGPNQPQHF
TRBJ2-7 TRBV7-2 CASSPAREYEQYF
TRBJ2-1 TRBV4-1 CASSFYRGPLYNEQFF
TRBJ2-2 TRBV6-2/TRBV6-3 CASSYDRWEKDTGELFF
TRBJ2-7 TRBV7-2 CASSLKGGGYEQYF
TRBJ1-1 TRBV6-5 CASSSRTQQGGNTEAFF
TRBJ2-5 TRBV4-2 CASSQAEGRGVETQYF
TRBJ2-2 TRBV12-3/TRBV12-4 CASSLRSTSLGELFF
TRBJ2-4 TRBV7-2 CASSGDRGGASVNF
TRBJ1-5 TRBV2 CASSEGFLNQPQHF
TRBJ1-5 TRBV10-3 CATAHYSNQPQHF
TRBJ1-2 TRBV10-3 CAISGVQYGYTF
TRBJ2-7 TRBV6-5 CASTDGLFGEQYF
TRBJ2-5 TRBV7-2 CASSNPGTGAGETQYF
TRBJ1-1 TRBV29-1 CSVAGRMDTEAFF
TRBJ2-1 TRBV5-4 CASSRGGPSGNEQFF
TRBJ1-2 TRBV25-1 CASSSSGSDGYTF
TRBJ1-5 TRBV6-1 CASSSEPDTVLQPQHF
TRBJ1-5 TRBV4-2 CASSQKVDRGDQPQHF
TRBJ2-1 TRBV6-2/TRBV6-3 CASSPGLAANEQFF
TRBJ2-3 TRBV2 CASSDGLTDTQYF
TRBJ1-2 TRBV11-2 CASSSIDRYGYTF
TRBJ1-1 TRBV7-9 CASKTAVEAFF
TRBJ1-5 TRBV3-1 CASSHRDSQPQHF
TRBJ2-1 TRBV7-8 CASSLRTSGSIEQFF
TRBJ2-7 TRBV19 CASSIGRDRAYEQYF
TRBJ2-2 TRBV7-2 CASSTGQGVWTGELFF
TRBJ1-4 TRBV7-8 CASSLSQGEGELFF
TRBJ2-1 TRBV6-1 CANQIRRGREEFF
TRBJ2-6 TRBV28 CASSLWGGLSSGANVLTF
TRBJ2-1 TRBV20-1 CSASPHVHEQFF
TRBJ2-7 TRBV3-1 CASSVKGARSREQYF
TRBJ1-1 TRBV11-2 CASSLWRGAGTEAFF
TRBJ1-4 TRBV6-2/TRBV6-3 CASSSSTGIVTNEKLFF
TRBJ2-5 TRBV7-2 CASSLFAPPAETQYF
TRBJ2-1 TRBV19 CASSASGNEQFF
TRBJ2-3 TRBV7-8 CASSRNAGGGDTQYF
TRBJ1-6 TRBV12-3/TRBV12-4 CASSPGAGGPLHF
TRBJ1-1 TRBV28 CASSTEALERMNTEAFF
TRBJ2-2 TRBV7-8 CASSLGLAGNTGELFF
TRBJ1-2 TRBV7-2 CASRVDSHYGYTF
TRBJ2-7 TRBV7-8 CASSLLRNPSSYEQYF
TRBJ2-5 TRBV4-1 CASSQVANLQETQYF
TRBJ1-3 TRBV5-6 CASSSVSSGNTIYF
TRBJ2-7 TRBV6-6 CASSLRTGDDEQYF
TRBJ2-3 TRBV7-2 CAGGGGSTDTQYF
TRBJ2-7 TRBV7-2 CASSLRTATYEQYF
TRBJ2-1 TRBV7-9 CASSSGGGAIYNEQFF